The clone carrying this TCR beta chain was detected ten times or more. Antigen unknown. This CDR3 region has 16 residues. CDR1 is SNHLY and CDR2 is FYNNEI in the germline V gene. V shed 5 bases and J 3 bases; nucleotides not matched to a gene: 9. The data originate from a study of T cell repertoires in cytomegalovirus infection. Across the whole study: Carrying CMV and the relevant HLA type showed in public TCR beta signatures.

Study-wide findings and caveats: Ex vivo responses were dominated by HLA-C-restricted CMV-specific TCR beta clonotypes.

Using its own MiXCR run on the reads, TCRdb lists one record per CDR3 protein. Seen here are roughly 120,000 distinct CDR3 sequences, 10% observed once, and the top ten hold 31%. The source of this sequence is a human donor in good health (CMV status not recorded). Some clones in this sample may be carry-over from other donors' samples. Source material: PBMCs, sequenced either directly or after in vitro stimulation (not recorded which). This chain joins TRBV2 and TRBJ1-5; 8 nucleotides agree with TRBD1. CDR3 sequence (DNA): TGTGCCAGCAGTTCCCAGTCCAGGGGGCTCAATCAGCCCCAGCATTTT. Its protein product is CASSSQSRGLNQPQHF. The complete variable domain, with remaining parts taken from reference TRBV2 and TRBJ1-5, reads EPEVTQTPSHQVTQMGQEVILRCVPISNHLYFYWYRQILGQKVEFLVSFYNNEISEKSEIFDDQFSVERPDGSNFTLKIRSTKLEDSAMYFCASSSQSRGLNQPQHFGDGTRLSIL.